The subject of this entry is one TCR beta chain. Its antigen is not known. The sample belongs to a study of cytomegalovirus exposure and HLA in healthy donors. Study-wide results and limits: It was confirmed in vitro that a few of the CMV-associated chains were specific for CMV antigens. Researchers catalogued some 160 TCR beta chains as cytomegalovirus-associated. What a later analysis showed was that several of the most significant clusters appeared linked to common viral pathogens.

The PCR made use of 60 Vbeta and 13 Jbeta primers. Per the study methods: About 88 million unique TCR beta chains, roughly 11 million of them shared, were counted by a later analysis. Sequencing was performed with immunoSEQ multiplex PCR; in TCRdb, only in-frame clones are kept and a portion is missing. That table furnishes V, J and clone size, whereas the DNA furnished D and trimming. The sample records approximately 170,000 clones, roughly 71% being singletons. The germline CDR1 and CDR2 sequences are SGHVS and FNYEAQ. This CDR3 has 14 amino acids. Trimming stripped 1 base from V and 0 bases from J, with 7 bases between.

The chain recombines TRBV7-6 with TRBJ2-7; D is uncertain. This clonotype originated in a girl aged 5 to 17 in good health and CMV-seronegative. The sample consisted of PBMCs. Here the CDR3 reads CASSLEAISYEQYF. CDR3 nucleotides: TGTGCCAGCAGCTTAGAAGCGATCTCCTACGAGCAGTACTTC.